This TCR beta chain was sequenced in a study of T cells in Graves' hyperthyroidism and ophthalmopathy. Researchers took RNA transcripts and amplified the TCR beta CDR3 regions from them. An initial round of RT-PCR targeting the TCR CDR3 relied on the HTBI primer set. TCRdb re-called the multiplex PCR reads through MiXCR, storing one row per CDR3 protein. The sample lists around 340,000 distinct CDR3 sequences, 18% occurring once. The study based diagnoses on clinical symptoms, serum thyroxine and TRAb, thyroid ultrasound and orbital computed tomography. The table lists this clonotype with many counts. The germline V gene has CDR1 ENHRY and CDR2 SYGVKD. Trimming removed 6 bases at V and 0 bases at J, with 15 bases between. The CDR3 runs to 16 residues.

The clonotype was recovered from a woman aged 50 to 65 with Graves' hyperthyroidism. The genes are TRBV10-3 and TRBJ2-1; D gene unclear. The sequenced sample consisted of blood. Here the CDR3 reads CAIRDVLTSSYNEQFF. The CDR3 region has the DNA TGTGCCATCAGGGACGTTTTGACCAGCTCCTACAATGAGCAGTTCTTC.